The 22 T cell receptor beta chains below come from one sample, sequenced in a study of blood T cell repertoires in COVID-19. Generated by immunoSEQ multiplex PCR, the TCRdb table keeps only in-frame clones and is missing some. The sample includes roughly 38,000 clones, approximately 80% seen only once; the top ten take approximately 15%. The sample was peripheral blood. These receptors were taken from a human donor in a cohort sampled during active COVID-19.

This chain uses TRBV9 with TRBJ1-2; D is uncertain. Trimming removed 7 bases at V and 4 bases at J, with 8 bases between. Germline CDR1 reads SGDLS; CDR2 reads YYNGEE. The CDR3 extends over 11 amino acids. CDR3 bases: TGTGCCAGCGAGTCGGGCTATGGCTACACCTTC. Protein sequence: CASESGYGYTF.

This chain uses TRBV2 with TRBJ1-1; no definite D call. The CDR3 spans 15 residues. V was shortened by 3 bases and J by 1 base, with 12 bases between the two germline ends. Germline V CDR1 and CDR2: SNHLY, FYNNEI. In nucleotides, the CDR3 is TGTGCCAGCAGTGAGAGTGGAGGGCCGAACACTGAAGCTTTCTTT. This sequence encodes CASSESGGPNTEAFF. The full variable domain, rest sourced from reference TRBV2 and TRBJ1-1, is EPEVTQTPSHQVTQMGQEVILRCVPISNHLYFYWYRQILGQKVEFLVSFYNNEISEKSEIFDDQFSVERPDGSNFTLKIRSTKLEDSAMYFCASSESGGPNTEAFFGQGTRLTVV.

The chain carries TRBV7-6 and TRBJ2-2; D not resolved. Trimming removed 1 base at V and 1 base at J, with 10 bases between. Per germline, CDR1 SGHVS and CDR2 FNYEAQ. This CDR3 has 16 amino acids. The CDR3 nucleotides read TGTGCCAGCAGCTTAGTTGAGACACAGAACACCGGGGAGCTGTTTTTT. As protein: CASSLVETQNTGELFF. Full variable domain (outside the CDR3, taken from reference TRBV7-6 and TRBJ2-2): GAGVSQSPRYKVTKRGQDVALRCDPISGHVSLYWYRQALGQGPEFLTYFNYEAQQDKSGLPNDRFSAERPEGSISTLTIQRTEQRDSAMYRCASSLVETQNTGELFFGEGSRLTVL.

This chain joins TRBV6-5 and TRBJ2-1; 8 nucleotides align to TRBD1. The V gene end was trimmed by 4 bases and the J gene end by 5 bases; junction bases not matched to a gene: 7. The CDR3 runs to 15 residues. Germline CDR1 is MNHEY and CDR2 is SVGAGI. The CDR3 loop reads CASSFTGGLNNEQFF. CDR3 coding DNA: TGTGCCAGCAGTTTCACAGGGGGTTTAAACAATGAGCAGTTCTTC.

This chain uses TRBV6-5 with TRBJ1-5; TRBD1 agrees at 7 bases. Germline V gene sequence: CDR1 MNHEY, CDR2 SVGAGI. The V and J ends lost 4 bases and 5 bases, in that order; junction bases with no gene match: 2. This CDR3 spans 13 amino acids. CDR3 nucleotides: TGTGCCAGCAGTTTCCAGGGGGATCAGCCCCAGCATTTT. It is translated as CASSFQGDQPQHF.

The J gene is TRBJ2-2, the V gene TRBV3-1 (or the pseudogene TRBV3-2), with a weak D call TRBD1 (5 bases). This CDR3 has 16 residues. Germline assignment: CDR1 LGHDT and CDR2 YNNKEL (reference sequence). V lost 1 base and J lost 7, with 16 bases in between. The CDR3 spells CASSQVSIRAVGELFF. The CDR3 DNA sequence: TGTGCCAGCAGCCAAGTATCGATCAGGGCCGTCGGGGAGCTGTTTTTT.

The chain has TRBV29-1 and TRBJ2-5; TRBD1 might be the D (6 bases). In germline, CDR1 is SQVTM, CDR2 ANQGSEA. The CDR3 totals 16 residues. Trimming removed 3 bases from V and 2 bases from J, with 19 bases in between. The CDR3 region is CSVEAFSGQSQETQYF. The CDR3 nucleotides are TGCAGCGTTGAGGCTTTTTCAGGACAGTCGCAAGAGACCCAGTACTTC.

The CDR3 DNA sequence: TGTGCCAGCAGTTACTCGGTGGCAGGGCACTCCTACGAGCAGTACTTC. Its translation: CASSYSVAGHSYEQYF. The V gene is TRBV6-6, the J gene TRBJ2-7, with D tentatively TRBD1 (5 bases). This CDR3 spans 16 amino acids. V was clipped by 0 bases and J by 0 bases, with 12 bases between them. Looked up from germline, CDR1 is MNHNY and CDR2 is SVGAGI (reference sequence).

This clone has just a few counts. This chain connects TRBV5-1 to TRBJ2-7; TRBD1 matches 7 bases. The CDR3 totals 15 residues. Germline values: CDR1 SGHRS, CDR2 YFSETQ. V gave up 0 bases and J gave up 3 bases; unmatched junction bases: 6. The CDR3: CASSLEGQPHYEQYF. The CDR3 bases are TGCGCCAGCAGCTTGGAGGGACAGCCCCACTACGAGCAGTACTTC.

The chain is built from TRBV11-3 and TRBJ2-3; 7 bases align to TRBD2. The length of the CDR3 is 11 residues. Germline CDR1 SGHNT, CDR2 YENEEA. With V trimmed by 9 bases and J by 8 bases, 5 bases remained unmatched. The CDR3 DNA reads as TGTGCCAGTGGACTAGGAGGTACGCAGTATTTT. Amino acids: CASGLGGTQYF. Filled out from reference TRBV11-3 and TRBJ2-3, the complete variable domain reads EAGVVQSPRYKIIEKKQPVAFWCNPISGHNTLYWYLQNLGQGPELLIRYENEEAVDDSQLPKDRFSAERLKGVDSTLKIQPAELGDSAVYLCASGLGGTQYFGPGTRLTVL.

The sample holds one count of this clone. This sequence joins TRBV6-6 and TRBJ2-1; TRBD2 matches at 8 bases. The CDR3 is 16 residues long. Germline CDR1 and CDR2: MNHNY and SVGAGI (reference sequence). V dropped 0 bases and J dropped 0; count of bases not matched to a gene: 1. Written as DNA, the CDR3 is TGTGCCAGCAGTTACTCAGCGGGGGTCTCCTACAATGAGCAGTTCTTC. Translated, it gives CASSYSAGVSYNEQFF.

This clone occurred once. The V and J genes are TRBV10-3 and TRBJ1-1, with 8 bases identical to TRBD1. V lost 7 bases to trimming and J lost 4 bases; unmatched junction nucleotides: 8. This CDR3 has 14 residues. Germline loops: CDR1 ENHRY, CDR2 SYGVKD. For the CDR3, the DNA is TGTGCCATCACTGCGGACAGGGCCGCCACTGAAGCTTTCTTT. It codes for CAITADRAATEAFF.

This clone was counted many times. The chain is built from TRBV6-5 and TRBJ1-2; TRBD1 might be the D (6 bases). This CDR3 region has 15 residues. V was shortened by 5 bases and J by 4 bases, with 17 bases between the two germline ends. From germline, CDR1 is MNHEY and CDR2 SVGAGI. The CDR3 nucleotides are TGTGCCAGCAGTACCACGGGGGGAGGGGGCTATGGCTACACCTTC. It encodes CASSTTGGGGYGYTF.

This clone occurred once. J is TRBJ2-4 and V is TRBV14, with 7 bases matching TRBD1. V gave up 4 bases and J gave up 6 bases; unmatched junction bases: 12. This CDR3 is 16 amino acids long. Germline values: CDR1 SGHDN, CDR2 FVKESK. Here the CDR3 DNA reads TGTGCCAGCAGCCCGATGACAGGGCGCACTTCAAACATTCAGTACTTC. Its protein product is CASSPMTGRTSNIQYF.

This clone was recorded once. The V call is TRBV30, the J call TRBJ1-4, with TRBD1 matching 9 bases. The CDR3 covers 14 residues. V lost 3 bases, J lost 7 bases, and 6 bases stayed unmatched. Germline loops: CDR1 GTSNPN, CDR2 SVGIG (reference sequence). In DNA form, the CDR3 reads TGTGCCTGGAGGACAGGGGGAGGGAGTGAAAAACTGTTTTTT. Translation gives CAWRTGGGSEKLFF.

CDR3: CASSYSRPRAHYTF. As DNA, the CDR3 is TGTGCCAGCAGTTACTCGAGGCCCAGGGCACACTACACCTTC. V is TRBV6-2 or TRBV6-3 and J is TRBJ1-2, with D possibly matching TRBD1 (5 bases). The CDR3 has 14 amino acids. Trimming left V 0 bases short and J 10 bases short, with 15 bases between. Germline CDR1 is MNHEY and CDR2 is SVGEGT.

This chain links TRBV28 with TRBJ1-1, with TRBD1 as a possible D gene (6 bases). Germline V lookup: CDR1 MDHEN, CDR2 SYDVKM. V was cut by 7 bases and J by 7 bases, with 16 bases left in between. The CDR3 sequence is 13 residues long. The CDR3 bases are TGTGCCAGCATCACGGACAGTGCCCGTGAAGCTTTCTTT. It specifies CASITDSAREAFF.

CDR3 coding DNA: TGTGCCAGCAGCTCAGGGGGGACTCCGCCCTACGAGCAGTACTTC. Translation: CASSSGGTPPYEQYF. V gene TRBV5-4 combines with J gene TRBJ2-7; tentative D call: TRBD1 (7 bases). CDR3 length: 15 amino acids. The germline V and J ends were trimmed by 3 bases and 2 bases, with 15 bases remaining between them. Germline loops: CDR1 SGHNT, CDR2 YYREEE (reference sequence).

This chain joins TRBV18 and TRBJ1-4, with TRBD1 identical over 7 bases. CDR3 length: 14 amino acids. Per the germline V gene, CDR1 is KGHSH and CDR2 is LQKENI. V shed 4 bases and J 3 bases; nucleotides not matched to a gene: 2. CDR3 residues: CASSQGASNEKLFF. Here the CDR3 DNA reads TGTGCCAGCTCACAGGGGGCCTCTAATGAAAAACTGTTTTTT.

The CDR3 DNA sequence: TGTGCCAGCAGTATTAGAGCGGGACGACTCTACGAGCAGTACTTC. Its translation is CASSIRAGRLYEQYF. V and J are TRBV6-5 and TRBJ2-7, with 7 bases matching TRBD2. V lost 5 bases to trimming and J lost 3 bases; unmatched junction nucleotides: 10. There are 15 residues in the CDR3. Germline CDR1 MNHEY, CDR2 SVGAGI.

This chain links TRBV28 with TRBJ1-3; D is possibly TRBD1 (6 bases). V was shortened by 7 bases and J by 0 bases, with 13 bases between the two germline ends. Germline V lookup: CDR1 MDHEN, CDR2 SYDVKM. This CDR3 has 15 amino acids. The CDR3 loop reads CASTRTALSGNTIYF. The CDR3 region has the DNA TGTGCCAGCACCCGGACAGCTCTCTCTGGAAACACCATATATTTT.

The genes are TRBV19 and TRBJ2-5; 9 bases fit TRBD2. There are 16 residues in the CDR3. Germline lookup yields CDR1 LNHDA and CDR2 SQIVND (reference sequence). J gave up 6 bases and V 3 bases, and 11 bases lay outside the gene matches. The CDR3 DNA reads as TGTGCCAGTAGTATGAAGAGGACTAGCGCGATAAAGACCCAGTACTTC. It specifies CASSMKRTSAIKTQYF.